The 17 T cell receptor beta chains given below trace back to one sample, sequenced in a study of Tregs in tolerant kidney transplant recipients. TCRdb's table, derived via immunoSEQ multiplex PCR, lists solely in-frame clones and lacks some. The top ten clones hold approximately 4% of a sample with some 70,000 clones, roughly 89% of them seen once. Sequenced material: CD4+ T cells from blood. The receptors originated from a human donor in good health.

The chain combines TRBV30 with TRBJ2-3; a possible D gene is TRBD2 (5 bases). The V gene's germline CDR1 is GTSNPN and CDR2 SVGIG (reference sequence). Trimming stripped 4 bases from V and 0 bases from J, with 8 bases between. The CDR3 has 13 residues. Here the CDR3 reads CAWNRGSTDTQYF. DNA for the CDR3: TGTGCCTGGAACCGGGGTAGCACAGATACGCAGTATTTT.

CDR3 amino acids: CASSPGGDTQYF. The CDR3 nucleotides are TGTGCCAGCAGCCCAGGGGGCGATACGCAGTATTTT. The chain joins TRBV7-6 to TRBJ2-3; 8 nucleotides agree with TRBD1. The germline CDR1 and CDR2 sequences are SGHVS and FNYEAQ. V trimming: 5 bases; J trimming: 6 bases; junction bases outside the gene matches: 1. The CDR3 spans 12 residues.

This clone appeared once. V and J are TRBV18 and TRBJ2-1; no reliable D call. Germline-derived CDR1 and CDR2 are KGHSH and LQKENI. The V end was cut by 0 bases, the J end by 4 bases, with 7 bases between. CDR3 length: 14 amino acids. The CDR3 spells CASSPPARYNEQFF. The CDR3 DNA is TGTGCCAGCTCACCACCGGCTAGATACAATGAGCAGTTCTTC.

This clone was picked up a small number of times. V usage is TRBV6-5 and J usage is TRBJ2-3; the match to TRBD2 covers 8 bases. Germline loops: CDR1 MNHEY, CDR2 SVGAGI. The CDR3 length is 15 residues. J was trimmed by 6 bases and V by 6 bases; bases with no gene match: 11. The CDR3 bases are TGTGCCAGCAGGCGGACTAGCCCGCGTTGGGATACGCAGTATTTT. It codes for CASRRTSPRWDTQYF.

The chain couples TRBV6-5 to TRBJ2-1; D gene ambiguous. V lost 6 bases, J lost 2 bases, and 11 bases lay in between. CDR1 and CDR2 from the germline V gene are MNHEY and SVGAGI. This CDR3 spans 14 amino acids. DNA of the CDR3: TGTGCCAGCAGCAGAGGCCGAGCCTACAATGAGCAGTTCTTC. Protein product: CASSRGRAYNEQFF.

The CDR3 spells CASSPGTGFVEQYF. Here the CDR3 DNA reads TGTGCCAGCTCACCCGGGACTGGCTTTGTCGAGCAGTACTTC. The chain has TRBV18 and TRBJ2-7; D might be TRBD2 (6 bases). The CDR3 spans 14 residues. V lost 3 bases, J lost 6 bases, and 15 bases lay in between. CDR1 is KGHSH, CDR2 LQKENI, per germline.

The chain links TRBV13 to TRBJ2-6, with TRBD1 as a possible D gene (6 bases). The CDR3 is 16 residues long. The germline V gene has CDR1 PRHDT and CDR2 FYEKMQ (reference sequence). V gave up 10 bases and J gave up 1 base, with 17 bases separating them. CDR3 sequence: CATYRVPISGANVLTF. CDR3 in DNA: TGTGCCACCTACAGGGTCCCTATTTCTGGGGCCAACGTCCTGACTTTC. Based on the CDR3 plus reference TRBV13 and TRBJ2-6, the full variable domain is AAGVIQSPRHLIKEKRETATLKCYPIPRHDTVYWYQQGPGQDPQFLISFYEKMQSDKGSIPDRFSAQQFSDYHSELNMSSLELGDSALYFCATYRVPISGANVLTFGAGSRLTVL.

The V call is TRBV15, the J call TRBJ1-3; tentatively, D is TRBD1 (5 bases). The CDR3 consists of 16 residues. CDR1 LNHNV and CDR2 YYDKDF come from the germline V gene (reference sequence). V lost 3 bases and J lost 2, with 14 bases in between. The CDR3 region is CATSRKGQGTGNTIYF. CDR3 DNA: TGTGCCACCAGCAGGAAGGGGCAGGGAACTGGAAACACCATATATTTT. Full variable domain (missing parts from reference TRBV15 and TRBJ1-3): DAMVIQNPRYQVTQFGKPVTLSCSQTLNHNVMYWYQQKSSQAPKLLFHYYDKDFNNEADTPDNFQSRRPNTSFCFLDIRSPGLGDTAMYLCATSRKGQGTGNTIYFGEGSWLTVV.

In nucleotides, the CDR3 is TGCGCCAGCAGCGCAGAGGGGGCAGGGTATGGCTACACCTTC. This encodes CASSAEGAGYGYTF. The chain employs TRBV5-1 and TRBJ1-2, with 7 bases that match TRBD1. The CDR3 runs to 14 residues. The V segment lost 4 bases and the J segment 5 bases; nucleotides outside the gene matches: 8. In germline, CDR1 is SGHRS, CDR2 YFSETQ. Filled out from reference TRBV5-1 and TRBJ1-2, the complete variable domain reads KAGVTQTPRYLIKTRGQQVTLSCSPISGHRSVSWYQQTPGQGLQFLFEYFSETQRNKGNFPGRFSGRQFSNSRSEMNVSTLELGDSALYLCASSAEGAGYGYTFGSGTRLTVV.

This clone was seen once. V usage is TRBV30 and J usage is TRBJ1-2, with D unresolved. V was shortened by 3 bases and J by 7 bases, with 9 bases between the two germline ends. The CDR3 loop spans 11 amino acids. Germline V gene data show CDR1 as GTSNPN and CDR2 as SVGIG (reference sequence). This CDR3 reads CAWRRRGGYTF. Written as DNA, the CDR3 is TGTGCCTGGAGGAGGCGGGGTGGCTACACCTTC.

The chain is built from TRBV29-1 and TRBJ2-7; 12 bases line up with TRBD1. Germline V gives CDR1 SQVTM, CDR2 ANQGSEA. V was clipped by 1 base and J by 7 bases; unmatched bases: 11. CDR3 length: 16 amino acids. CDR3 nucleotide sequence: TGCAGCGTTGAAGGAGGCCCGGGACAGGGGGCTGTAGAGCAGTACTTC. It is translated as CSVEGGPGQGAVEQYF.

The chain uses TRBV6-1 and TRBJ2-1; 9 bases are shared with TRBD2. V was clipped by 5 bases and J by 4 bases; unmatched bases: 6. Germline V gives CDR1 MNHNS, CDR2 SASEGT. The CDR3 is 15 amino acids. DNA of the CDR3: TGTGCCAGCAGTATTAGCGGGGGCTCTTACAATGAGCAGTTCTTC. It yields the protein CASSISGGSYNEQFF.

In DNA form, the CDR3 reads TGTGCCAGCAGTATAACAGGGTTTGAAGAAAAACTGTTTTTT. Its translation is CASSITGFEEKLFF. The gene calls are TRBV6-1 and TRBJ1-4, with a tentative D call TRBD1 (6 bases). This CDR3 has 14 residues. The V end was cut by 5 bases, the J end by 8 bases, with 15 bases between. Looked up from germline, CDR1 is MNHNS and CDR2 is SASEGT.

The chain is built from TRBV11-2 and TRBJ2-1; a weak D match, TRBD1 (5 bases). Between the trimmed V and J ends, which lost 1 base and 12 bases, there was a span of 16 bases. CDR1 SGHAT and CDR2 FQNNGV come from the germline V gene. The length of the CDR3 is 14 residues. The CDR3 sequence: CASSLVGKGLGQFF. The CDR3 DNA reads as TGTGCCAGCAGCTTAGTGGGTAAGGGGCTGGGGCAGTTCTTC.

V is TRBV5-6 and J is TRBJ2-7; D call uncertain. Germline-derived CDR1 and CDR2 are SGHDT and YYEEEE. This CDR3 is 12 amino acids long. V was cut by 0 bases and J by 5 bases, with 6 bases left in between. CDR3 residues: CASSLGIDEQYF. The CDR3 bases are TGTGCCAGCAGCTTGGGCATAGACGAGCAGTACTTC. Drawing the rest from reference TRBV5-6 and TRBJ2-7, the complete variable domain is DAGVTQSPTHLIKTRGQQVTLRCSPKSGHDTVSWYQQALGQGPQFIFQYYEEEERQRGNFPDRFSGHQFPNYSSELNVNALLLGDSALYLCASSLGIDEQYFGPGTRLTVT.

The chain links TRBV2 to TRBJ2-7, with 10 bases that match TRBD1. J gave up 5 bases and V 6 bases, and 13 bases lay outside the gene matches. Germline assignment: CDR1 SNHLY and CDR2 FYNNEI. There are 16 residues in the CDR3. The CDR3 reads CASSGTWTGGSHEQYF. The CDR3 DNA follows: TGTGCCAGCAGCGGGACTTGGACAGGGGGTTCCCACGAGCAGTACTTC.

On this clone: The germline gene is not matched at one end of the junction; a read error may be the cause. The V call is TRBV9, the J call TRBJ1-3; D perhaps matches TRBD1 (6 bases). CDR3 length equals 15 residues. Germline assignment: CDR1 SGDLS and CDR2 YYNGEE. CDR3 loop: CASSDRVGTGSTIYF. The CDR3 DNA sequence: TGTGCCAGCAGCGACAGGGTAGGGACTGGAAGCACCATATATTTT.